These 17 T cell receptor beta chains came from one sample sequenced in a study of cytomegalovirus exposure and HLA in healthy donors. The PCR had 60 Vbeta and 13 Jbeta primers. Here immunoSEQ multiplex PCR was the method, and the copy in TCRdb shows in-frame clones only, minus some. The sample has 150,000 to 200,000 clones, 84% seen once; the top ten hold around 1%. The sequenced sample was PBMCs. The receptors shown here come from a man under 40 in good health and CMV-seronegative.

This clone was seen just once. V is TRBV5-1 and J is TRBJ2-5; possibly TRBD2 for D (6 bases). The tail of the sequence fits TRBJ2-7 better, so the J call may be wrong. CDR1 SGHRS and CDR2 YFSETQ come from the germline V gene. The CDR3 has 17 amino acids. The chain's CDR3 is CASSLNTGRISSYEQYF. The DNA for the CDR3 is TGCGCCAGCAGCTTAAACACGGGGAGGATCAGCTCCTACGAGCAGTACTTC.

The chain joins TRBV5-4 to TRBJ2-7, with D possibly being TRBD1 (6 bases). The germline V gene has CDR1 SGHNT and CDR2 YYREEE (reference sequence). The CDR3 runs 14 residues. The germline V and J ends were trimmed by 0 bases and 3 bases, with 10 bases remaining between them. The CDR3 loop is CASSLVGAVYEQYF. Written as DNA, the CDR3 is TGTGCCAGCAGCTTGGTGGGGGCGGTCTACGAGCAGTACTTC.

This clone was picked up a small number of times. V gene TRBV5-4 combines with J gene TRBJ2-2, with D maybe TRBD1 (6 bases). V was clipped by 2 bases and J by 1 base, with 12 bases between them. The CDR3 sequence is 16 residues long. Germline assignment: CDR1 SGHNT and CDR2 YYREEE (reference sequence). The CDR3 is CASSFGGHGNTGELFF. In DNA form, the CDR3 reads TGTGCCAGCAGCTTTGGGGGACATGGGAACACCGGGGAGCTGTTTTTT.

The gene calls are TRBV30 and TRBJ1-3, with D perhaps TRBD1 (5 bases). CDR3 size: 13 residues. CDR1 is GTSNPN and CDR2 is SVGIG in the germline V gene (reference sequence). V shed 5 bases and J shed 1 base, with 9 bases lying between them. The CDR3 sequence is CAWSPGSGNTIYF. CDR3 DNA: TGTGCCTGGTCACCAGGGTCTGGAAACACCATATATTTT.

The J gene is TRBJ1-1, the V gene TRBV6-5, with TRBD1 as a possible D gene (5 bases). This CDR3 spans 15 amino acids. The V gene lost 2 bases and the J gene lost 1 base, with 11 bases spanning the gap. Germline V gene sequence: CDR1 MNHEY, CDR2 SVGAGI. CDR3 region: CASSYSGAANTEAFF. The CDR3 DNA sequence: TGTGCCAGCAGTTACAGTGGGGCTGCGAACACTGAAGCTTTCTTT.

This chain uses TRBV11-3 with TRBJ2-6; D is uncertain. The CDR3 is made up of 13 amino acids. CDR1 is SGHNT, CDR2 YENEEA, per germline. Trimming took off 10 bases at V and 1 base at J, with 8 bases between the two ends. CDR3 amino acids: CAIEYSGANVLTF. The CDR3 DNA is TGTGCCATTGAGTATTCTGGGGCCAACGTCCTGACTTTC.

This chain joins TRBV9 and TRBJ2-1, with 9 nucleotides matching TRBD2. The junction had 7 bases not matched to a gene; V was cut back by 0 bases and J by 9 bases. The CDR3 sequence is 15 residues long. Germline values: CDR1 SGDLS, CDR2 YYNGEE. CDR3 sequence reads: CASSVGPSGDSEQFF. Here the CDR3 DNA reads TGTGCCAGCAGCGTAGGGCCTAGCGGGGACTCTGAGCAGTTCTTC. The full variable domain, with the rest looked up from reference TRBV9 and TRBJ2-1, is DSGVTQTPKHLITATGQRVTLRCSPRSGDLSVYWYQQSLDQGLQFLIQYYNGEERAKGNILERFSAQQFPDLHSELNLSSLELGDSALYFCASSVGPSGDSEQFFGPGTRLTVL.

The genes are TRBV10-3 and TRBJ1-2; no reliable D call. Germline assignment: CDR1 ENHRY and CDR2 SYGVKD. Trimming stripped 2 bases from V and 0 bases from J, with 13 bases between. The CDR3 is made up of 16 amino acids. The CDR3 DNA sequence: TGTGCCATCAGTGAGACTTGGGGAGTTTCTAACTATGGCTACACCTTC. This gives the protein CAISETWGVSNYGYTF.

V is TRBV7-8 and J is TRBJ2-1, with 14 bases fitting TRBD2. The CDR3 runs 20 residues. Germline-derived CDR1 and CDR2 are SGHVS and FQNEAQ. V lost 0 bases, J lost 0 bases, and 7 bases stayed unmatched. The CDR3 DNA sequence: TGTGCCAGCAGCTTAGCCCCGGGACTAGCGGGAGAGAGCTCCTACAATGAGCAGTTCTTC. It is translated as CASSLAPGLAGESSYNEQFF.

The rearrangement joins TRBV19 to TRBJ1-5; D is uncertain. Trimming removed 2 bases at V and 0 bases at J, with 20 bases between. Per germline, CDR1 LNHDA and CDR2 SQIVND (reference sequence). The CDR3 is made up of 19 amino acids. The CDR3 protein is CASSISPGRREYSNQPQHF. The CDR3, as DNA: TGTGCCAGTAGTATAAGTCCGGGTCGGAGGGAATATAGCAATCAGCCCCAGCATTTT. Supplemented by reference TRBV19 and TRBJ1-5, the full variable domain reads DGGITQSPKYLFRKEGQNVTLSCEQNLNHDAMYWYRQDPGQGLRLIYYSQIVNDFQKGDIAEGYSVSREKKESFPLTVTSAQKNPTAFYLCASSISPGRREYSNQPQHFGDGTRLSIL.

Regarding this clone: This sample includes further DNA sequences coding for the same CDR3. The genes are TRBV11-3 and TRBJ1-1; no clear D. Trimming removed 4 bases from V and 1 base from J, with 13 bases in between. Germline assignment: CDR1 SGHNT and CDR2 YENEEA. This CDR3 region has 15 residues. CDR3 loop: CASSSARAGNTEAFF. The CDR3 nucleotides read TGTGCCAGCAGCTCCGCGCGAGCCGGGAACACTGAAGCTTTCTTT.

The gene calls are TRBV13 and TRBJ2-6, with 8 bases that match TRBD1. Trimming at V came to 6 bases and at J to 3 bases, leaving 7 bases not matched to a gene. This CDR3 contains 16 residues. Germline CDR1 is PRHDT and CDR2 is FYEKMQ (reference sequence). CDR3 amino acids: CASRRQGRGGANVLTF. CDR3 sequence (DNA): TGTGCCAGCAGGCGACAGGGGCGAGGTGGGGCCAACGTCCTGACTTTC.

The gene calls are TRBV6-1 and TRBJ1-1; D unresolved. Germline CDR1 MNHNS, CDR2 SASEGT. This CDR3 is built from 11 residues. The DNA of the CDR3 is TGTTCCGACGGCGGGTTCACTGAAGCTTTCTTT. Amino acid sequence: CSDGGFTEAFF.

This chain connects TRBV10-2 to TRBJ1-5, with D tentatively TRBD1 (6 bases). From germline, CDR1 is WSHSY and CDR2 SAAADI. The CDR3 length is 14 residues. The V and J ends lost 6 bases and 4 bases respectively, with 13 bases between them. CDR3 region: CASSNRVVNQPQHF. CDR3 DNA: TGCGCCAGCAGCAACAGGGTGGTTAATCAGCCCCAGCATTTT.

For the CDR3, the DNA is TGTGCCAGCAGCTTCGGACAGACAGGCTCTGGAAACACCATATATTTT. This translates into CASSFGQTGSGNTIYF. The J gene is TRBJ1-3, the V gene TRBV7-9; possibly TRBD1 for D (6 bases). The CDR3 extends over 16 amino acids. With 3 bases removed from V and 0 bases from J, the gap between germline ends came to 12 bases. Germline lookup yields CDR1 SEHNR and CDR2 FQNEAQ (reference sequence).

The CDR3 spells CASSLSFATNEKLFF. CDR3 DNA: TGTGCCAGCAGCTTGTCTTTTGCAACTAATGAAAAACTGTTTTTT. The rearrangement uses TRBV5-4 and TRBJ1-4, with no clear D. Germline CDR1 and CDR2: SGHNT and YYREEE (reference sequence). V gave up 1 base and J gave up 0 bases, with 7 bases separating them. This CDR3 contains 15 residues.

The chain joins TRBV5-5 to TRBJ2-1; 14 bases are a match to TRBD2. The CDR3 runs to 18 residues. After removal of 5 bases from V and 5 bases from J, the junction contained 12 bases not matched to a gene. CDR1 and CDR2 (germline): SGHKS, YYEKEE (reference sequence). CDR3 amino acids: CASRGGTSGGVADNEQFF. DNA for the CDR3: TGTGCCAGCAGAGGGGGGACTAGCGGGGGAGTTGCCGACAATGAGCAGTTCTTC.